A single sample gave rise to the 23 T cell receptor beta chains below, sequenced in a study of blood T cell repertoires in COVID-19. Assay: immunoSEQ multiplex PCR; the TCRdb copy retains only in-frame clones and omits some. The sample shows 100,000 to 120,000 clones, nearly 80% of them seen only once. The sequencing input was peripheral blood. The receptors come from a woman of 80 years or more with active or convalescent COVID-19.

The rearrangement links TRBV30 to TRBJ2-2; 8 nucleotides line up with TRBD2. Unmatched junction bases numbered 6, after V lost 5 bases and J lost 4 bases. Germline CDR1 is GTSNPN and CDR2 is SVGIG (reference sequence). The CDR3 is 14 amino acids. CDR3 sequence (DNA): TGTGCCTGGGCAGCGGGAGTGAGCACCGGGGAGCTGTTTTTT. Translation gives CAWAAGVSTGELFF.

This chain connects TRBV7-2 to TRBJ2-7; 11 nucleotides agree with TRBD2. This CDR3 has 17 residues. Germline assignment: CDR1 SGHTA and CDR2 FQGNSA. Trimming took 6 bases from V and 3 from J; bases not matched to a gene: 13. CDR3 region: CASRGRRRGTSGYEQYF. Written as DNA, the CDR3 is TGTGCCAGCAGGGGTAGGCGCCGTGGGACTAGCGGCTACGAGCAGTACTTC.

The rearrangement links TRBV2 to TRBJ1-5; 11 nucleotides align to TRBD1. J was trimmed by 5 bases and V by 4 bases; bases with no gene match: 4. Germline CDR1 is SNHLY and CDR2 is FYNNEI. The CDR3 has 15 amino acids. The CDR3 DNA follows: TGTGCCAGCAGTGTCTGGGACAGGGGGGATCAGCCCCAGCATTTT. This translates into CASSVWDRGDQPQHF.

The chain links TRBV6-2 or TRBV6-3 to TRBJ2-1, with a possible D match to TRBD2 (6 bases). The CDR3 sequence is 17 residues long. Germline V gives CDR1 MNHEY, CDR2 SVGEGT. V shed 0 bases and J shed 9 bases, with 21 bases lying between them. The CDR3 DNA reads TGTGCCAGCAGTTACTCGAAATCCTCACTAGCCGTCGGTGAGCAGTTCTTC. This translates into CASSYSKSSLAVGEQFF.

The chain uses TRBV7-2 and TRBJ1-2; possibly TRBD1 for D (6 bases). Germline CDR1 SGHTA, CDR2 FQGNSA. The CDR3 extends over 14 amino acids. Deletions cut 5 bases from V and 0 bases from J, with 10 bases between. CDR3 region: CASSPNRANYGYTF. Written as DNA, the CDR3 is TGTGCCAGCAGCCCGAACAGGGCTAACTATGGCTACACCTTC.

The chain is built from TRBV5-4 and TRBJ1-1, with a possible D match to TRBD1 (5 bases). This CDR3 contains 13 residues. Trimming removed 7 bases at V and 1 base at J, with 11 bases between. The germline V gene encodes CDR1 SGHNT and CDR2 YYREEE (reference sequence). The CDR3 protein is CASGIGQNTEAFF. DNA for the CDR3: TGTGCCAGCGGAATAGGACAGAACACTGAAGCTTTCTTT.

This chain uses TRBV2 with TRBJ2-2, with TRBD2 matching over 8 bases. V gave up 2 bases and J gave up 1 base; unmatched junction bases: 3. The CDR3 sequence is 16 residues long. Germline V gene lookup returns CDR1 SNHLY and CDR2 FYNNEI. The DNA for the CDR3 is TGTGCCAGCAGTGAAACGGGAGGGTGGAACACCGGGGAGCTGTTTTTT. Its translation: CASSETGGWNTGELFF.

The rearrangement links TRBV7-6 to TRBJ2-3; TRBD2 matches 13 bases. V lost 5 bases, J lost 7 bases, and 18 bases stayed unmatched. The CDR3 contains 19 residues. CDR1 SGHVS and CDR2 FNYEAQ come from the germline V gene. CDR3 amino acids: CASSRTSGRAPSTLNTQYF. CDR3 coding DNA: TGTGCCAGCAGCCGAACTAGCGGGAGGGCCCCTAGCACTTTAAATACGCAGTATTTT.

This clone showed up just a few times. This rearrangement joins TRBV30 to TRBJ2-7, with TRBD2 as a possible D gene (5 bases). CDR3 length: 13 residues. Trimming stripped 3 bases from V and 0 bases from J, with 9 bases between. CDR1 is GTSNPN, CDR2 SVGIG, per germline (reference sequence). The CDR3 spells CAWSRGSSYEQYF. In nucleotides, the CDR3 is TGTGCCTGGAGCAGAGGGAGCTCCTACGAGCAGTACTTC.

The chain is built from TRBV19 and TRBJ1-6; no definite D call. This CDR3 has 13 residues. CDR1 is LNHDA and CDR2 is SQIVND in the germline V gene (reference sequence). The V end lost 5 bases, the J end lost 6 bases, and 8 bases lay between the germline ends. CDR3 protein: CASSFRGNSPLHF. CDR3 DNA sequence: TGTGCCAGTAGTTTTCGGGGTAATTCACCCCTCCACTTT. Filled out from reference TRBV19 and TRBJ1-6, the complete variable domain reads DGGITQSPKYLFRKEGQNVTLSCEQNLNHDAMYWYRQDPGQGLRLIYYSQIVNDFQKGDIAEGYSVSREKKESFPLTVTSAQKNPTAFYLCASSFRGNSPLHFGNGTRLTVT.

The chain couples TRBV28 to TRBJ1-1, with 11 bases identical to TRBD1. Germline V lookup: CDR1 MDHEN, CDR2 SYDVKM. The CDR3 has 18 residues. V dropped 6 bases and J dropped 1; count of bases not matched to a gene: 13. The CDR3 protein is CASSHLRTGGYWNTEAFF. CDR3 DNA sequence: TGTGCCAGCAGCCATCTTCGGACAGGGGGCTATTGGAACACTGAAGCTTTCTTT.

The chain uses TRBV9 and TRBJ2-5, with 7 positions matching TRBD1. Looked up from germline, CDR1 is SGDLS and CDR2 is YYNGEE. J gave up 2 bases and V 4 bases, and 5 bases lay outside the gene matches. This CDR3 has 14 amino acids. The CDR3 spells CASSIGGSQETQYF. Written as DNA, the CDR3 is TGTGCCAGCAGCATAGGGGGCAGTCAAGAGACCCAGTACTTC.

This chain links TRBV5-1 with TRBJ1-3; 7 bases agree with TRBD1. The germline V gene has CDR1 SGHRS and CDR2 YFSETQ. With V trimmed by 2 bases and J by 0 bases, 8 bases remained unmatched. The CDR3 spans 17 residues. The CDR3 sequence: CASSFSAGGPSGNTIYF. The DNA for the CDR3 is TGCGCCAGCAGCTTCAGCGCAGGGGGGCCCTCTGGAAACACCATATATTTT.

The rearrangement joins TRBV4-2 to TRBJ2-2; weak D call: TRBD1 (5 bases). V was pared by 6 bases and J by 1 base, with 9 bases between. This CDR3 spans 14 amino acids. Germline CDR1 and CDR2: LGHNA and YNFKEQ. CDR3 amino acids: CASSKGLNTGELFF. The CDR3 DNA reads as TGTGCCAGCAGTAAGGGGCTGAACACCGGGGAGCTGTTTTTT.

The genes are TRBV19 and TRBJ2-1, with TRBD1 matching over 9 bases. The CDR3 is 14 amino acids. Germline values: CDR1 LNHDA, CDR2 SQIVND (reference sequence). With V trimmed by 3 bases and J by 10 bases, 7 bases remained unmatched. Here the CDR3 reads CASSIRRGQGEQFF. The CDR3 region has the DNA TGTGCCAGTAGTATTAGGAGGGGACAGGGCGAGCAGTTCTTC.

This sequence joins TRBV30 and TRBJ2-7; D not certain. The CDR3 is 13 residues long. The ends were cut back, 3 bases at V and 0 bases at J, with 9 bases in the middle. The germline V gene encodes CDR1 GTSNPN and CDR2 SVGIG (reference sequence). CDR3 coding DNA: TGTGCCTGGAGAAAAAAGAGCTCCTACGAGCAGTACTTC. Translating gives CAWRKKSSYEQYF.

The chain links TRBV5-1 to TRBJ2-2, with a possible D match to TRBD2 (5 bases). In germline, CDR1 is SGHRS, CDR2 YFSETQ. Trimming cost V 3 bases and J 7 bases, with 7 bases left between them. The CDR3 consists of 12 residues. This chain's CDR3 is CASSSGNGELFF. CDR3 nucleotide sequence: TGCGCCAGCAGCTCCGGGAACGGGGAGCTGTTTTTT.

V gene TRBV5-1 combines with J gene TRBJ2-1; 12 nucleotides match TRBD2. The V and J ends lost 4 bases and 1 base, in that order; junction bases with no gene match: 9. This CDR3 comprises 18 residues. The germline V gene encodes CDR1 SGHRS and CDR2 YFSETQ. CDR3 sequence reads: CASSAVGLAGRSYNEQFF. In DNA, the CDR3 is TGCGCCAGCAGCGCCGTAGGACTAGCGGGAAGGTCCTACAATGAGCAGTTCTTC. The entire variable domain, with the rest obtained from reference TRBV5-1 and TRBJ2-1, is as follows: KAGVTQTPRYLIKTRGQQVTLSCSPISGHRSVSWYQQTPGQGLQFLFEYFSETQRNKGNFPGRFSGRQFSNSRSEMNVSTLELGDSALYLCASSAVGLAGRSYNEQFFGPGTRLTVL.

The CDR3 nucleotides are TGTGCTAGTGTCCGCCAGGGTAATCAGCCCCAGCATTTT. The encoded protein is CASVRQGNQPQHF. The V call is TRBV12-5, the J call TRBJ1-5; D possibly corresponds to TRBD1 (5 bases). This CDR3 is built from 13 residues. Germline CDR1 reads LGHNT; CDR2 reads FRNRAP. Trimming removed 7 bases at V and 4 bases at J, with 11 bases between.

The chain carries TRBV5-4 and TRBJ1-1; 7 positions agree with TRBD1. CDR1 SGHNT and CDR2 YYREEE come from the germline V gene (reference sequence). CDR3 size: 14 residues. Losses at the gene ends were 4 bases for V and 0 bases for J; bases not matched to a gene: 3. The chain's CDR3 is CASSPGTVNTEAFF. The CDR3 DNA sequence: TGTGCCAGCAGCCCCGGGACAGTGAACACTGAAGCTTTCTTT.

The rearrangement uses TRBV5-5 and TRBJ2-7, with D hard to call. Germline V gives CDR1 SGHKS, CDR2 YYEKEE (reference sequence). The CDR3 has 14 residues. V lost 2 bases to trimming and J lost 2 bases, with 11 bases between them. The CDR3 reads CASSFGRPPYEQYF. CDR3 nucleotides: TGTGCCAGCAGCTTCGGCAGGCCCCCCTACGAGCAGTACTTC.

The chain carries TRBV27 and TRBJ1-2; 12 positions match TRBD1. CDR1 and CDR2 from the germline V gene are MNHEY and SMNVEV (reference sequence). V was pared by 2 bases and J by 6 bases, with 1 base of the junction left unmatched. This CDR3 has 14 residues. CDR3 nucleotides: TGTGCCAGCAGTTTAGGGGACAGGGGGCATGGCTACACCTTC. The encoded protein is CASSLGDRGHGYTF.

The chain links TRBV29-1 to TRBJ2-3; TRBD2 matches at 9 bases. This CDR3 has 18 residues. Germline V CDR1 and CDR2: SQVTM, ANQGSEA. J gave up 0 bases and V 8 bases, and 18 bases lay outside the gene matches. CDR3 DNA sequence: TGCAGCTTTAAAGGGGCTAGCGGGGCTGAACCTAGCACAGATACGCAGTATTTT. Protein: CSFKGASGAEPSTDTQYF.